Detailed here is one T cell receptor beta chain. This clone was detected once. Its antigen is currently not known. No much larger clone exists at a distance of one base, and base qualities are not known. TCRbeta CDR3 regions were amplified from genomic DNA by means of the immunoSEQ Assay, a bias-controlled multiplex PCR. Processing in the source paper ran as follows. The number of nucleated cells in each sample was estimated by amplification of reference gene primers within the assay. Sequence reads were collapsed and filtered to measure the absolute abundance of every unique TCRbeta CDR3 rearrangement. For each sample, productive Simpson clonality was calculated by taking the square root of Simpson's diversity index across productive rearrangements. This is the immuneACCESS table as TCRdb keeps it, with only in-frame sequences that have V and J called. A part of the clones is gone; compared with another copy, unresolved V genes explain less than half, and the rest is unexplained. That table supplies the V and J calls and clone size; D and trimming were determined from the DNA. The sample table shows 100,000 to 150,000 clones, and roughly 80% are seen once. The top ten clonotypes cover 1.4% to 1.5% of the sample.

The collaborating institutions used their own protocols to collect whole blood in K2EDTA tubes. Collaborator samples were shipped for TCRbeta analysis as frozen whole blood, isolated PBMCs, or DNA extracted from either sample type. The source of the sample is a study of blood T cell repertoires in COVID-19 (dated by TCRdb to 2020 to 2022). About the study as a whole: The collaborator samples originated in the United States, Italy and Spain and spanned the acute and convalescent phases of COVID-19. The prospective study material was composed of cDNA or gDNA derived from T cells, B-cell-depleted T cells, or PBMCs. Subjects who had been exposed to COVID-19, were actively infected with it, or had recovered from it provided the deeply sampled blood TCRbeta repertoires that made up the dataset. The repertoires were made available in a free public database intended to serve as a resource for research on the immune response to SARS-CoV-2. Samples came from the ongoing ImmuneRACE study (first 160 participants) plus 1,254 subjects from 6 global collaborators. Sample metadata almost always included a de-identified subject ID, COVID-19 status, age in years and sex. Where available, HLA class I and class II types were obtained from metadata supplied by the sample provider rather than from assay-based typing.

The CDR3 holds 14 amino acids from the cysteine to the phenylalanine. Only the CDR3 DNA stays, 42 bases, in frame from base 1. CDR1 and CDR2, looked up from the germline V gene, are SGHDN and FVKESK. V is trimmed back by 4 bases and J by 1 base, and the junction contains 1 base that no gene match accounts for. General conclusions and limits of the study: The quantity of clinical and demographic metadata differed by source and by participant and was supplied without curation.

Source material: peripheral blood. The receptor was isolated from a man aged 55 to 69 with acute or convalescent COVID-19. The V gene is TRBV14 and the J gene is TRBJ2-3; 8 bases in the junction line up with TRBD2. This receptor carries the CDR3 CASSRAGGTDTQYF. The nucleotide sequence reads TGTGCCAGCAGCCGAGCGGGGGGCACAGATACGCAGTATTTT.